This T cell receptor beta chain was identified in a study of graft-versus-host responses after intestinal transplantation (dated by TCRdb to about 2021). Regarding the research as a whole: Multivisceral, liver-intestinal, or isolated intestinal transplants were received by the recipients. All recipients received anti-thymocyte globulin induction followed by maintenance tacrolimus and steroids for around 3 years. Graft-versus-host and host-versus-graft alloreactive T cell clones were tracked in the graft, circulation and bone marrow after intestinal transplantation using bulk TCR-beta CDR3 sequencing. To identify alloreactive clones, pre-transplant mixed lymphocyte reaction products were sequenced and compared with unstimulated pre-transplant donor and recipient T cells. A cohort of about two dozen intestinal transplant recipients, including one retransplant, was enrolled, and a few patients lacking pretransplant specimens were excluded. Donor T cell macrochimerism was defined as a peak of at least 4% donor T cells among recipient peripheral blood mononuclear cells. Rather than going through the commercial service, samples from three later patients were sequenced in-house on an Illumina MiSeq and processed with MiXCR. The study at large found these results: The conclusions were limited by the relatively low number and heterogeneity of the intestinal transplant patients. GvH clones were found in recipient bone marrow, and some of the GvH clones appeared earlier in ileal mucosa or blood, which is consistent with an intestinal mucosal origin. Early after transplant, peak levels of circulating GvH clones were associated with declines in HvG clones. In patients with donor T cell macrochimerism, the allografts had high GvH to HvG T cell clonal ratios.

Cut back by 1 base and 2 bases, the V and J ends lie 6 bases apart. From the cysteine through the phenylalanine, the CDR3 covers 14 amino acids. Of the read, only the CDR3 DNA is kept; its 42 bases are in frame from base 1. CDR1 is given as SGHTA and CDR2 as FQGNSA, both from the germline V gene. This clone was recorded once. What this receptor recognizes is not known. No base quality information exists; no much larger clone differs at one position. Blood samples were collected up to 4 times in the first month after transplant and then at least monthly when available. The library was built by means of the immunoSEQ multiplex PCR assay. For most patients, high-throughput TCR-beta CDR3 sequencing of genomic DNA was performed by Adaptive Biotechnologies. The authors' pipeline ran thus. TCR sequencing data were retrieved from Adaptive's ImmunoSEQ software for 15 to 20 patients, whereas a few other patients were processed with MiXCR and VDJtools. CDR3 nucleotide sequences shared by donor and recipient were removed because the origin of these sequences could not be assigned. At least 2-fold expansion over unstimulated cells and a minimum CFSE-low frequency of 0.002% (template counts) or 0.001% (read counts) were required for clones to be classified as alloreactive. A clone was considered mappable if detected in the sequenced pre-transplant spleen, lymph node, or MLR CFSE-low populations of the donor or recipient. The cumulative frequency of alloreactive clones was calculated as a percentage of all sequences, weighted by copy number. Sourced from immuneACCESS, this table was stored by TCRdb with only in-frame sequences that have V and J called. A share of the clones is absent; for the studies checked, an unresolved V gene accounts for under half, and the remainder has no known explanation. V and J calls plus clone size are reproduced from that table; the DNA served to infer D and trimming. A total of 85,000 to 100,000 clones appear in this sample, 86% of them only once. In total, the top ten clones hold roughly 1.4% of the sample.

This sample comprised PBMCs, obtained 255 days after intestinal transplant. This chain joins TRBV7-2 to TRBJ1-5; a confident D gene designation cannot be given. The sequence was obtained from a human patient who received an intestinal transplant, so some T cells may come from the graft donor. The DNA reads TGTGCCAGCAGCTTAGTAGCAGGCAATCAGCCCCAGCATTTT. It codes for CASSLVAGNQPQHF.